This section outlines one TCR beta chain sequence together with its context. TCRdb keeps only in-frame clones here, not all; method: immunoSEQ multiplex PCR. Among 100,000 to 110,000 clones listed, almost 80% were seen once. This entry comes from a study of blood T cell repertoires in COVID-19. Germline loops: CDR1 SGHTA, CDR2 FQGTGA. The CDR3 runs to 13 residues. Trimming left V 3 bases short and J 2 bases short, with 4 bases between. The J gene is TRBJ2-2, the V gene TRBV7-3; unclear D gene. This clonotype originated in a woman in her sixties or seventies with acute or convalescent COVID-19. Sequenced input: peripheral blood. This CDR3 is CASSFTNTGELFF. CDR3 nucleotide sequence: TGTGCCAGCAGCTTTACTAACACCGGGGAGCTGTTTTTT.